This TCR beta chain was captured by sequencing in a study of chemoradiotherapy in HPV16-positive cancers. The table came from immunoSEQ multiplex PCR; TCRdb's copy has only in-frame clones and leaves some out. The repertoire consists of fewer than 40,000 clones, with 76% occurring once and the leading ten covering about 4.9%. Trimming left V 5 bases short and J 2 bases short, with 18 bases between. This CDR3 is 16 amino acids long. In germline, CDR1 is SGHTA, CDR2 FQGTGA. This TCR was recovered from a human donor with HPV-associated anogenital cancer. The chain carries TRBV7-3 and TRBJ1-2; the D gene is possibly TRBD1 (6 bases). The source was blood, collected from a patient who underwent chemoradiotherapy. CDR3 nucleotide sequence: TGTGCCAGCAGCCCAAGGGGGGGAACCCAGAACTATGGCTACACCTTC. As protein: CASSPRGGTQNYGYTF.